Below, 8 T cell receptor beta chains from the same sample are listed, as sequenced in a study of cytotoxic CD8 clonotypes in ibrutinib-treated CLL (dated by TCRdb to the early 2020s). Libraries were constructed by the immunoSEQ multiplex PCR assay. The immuneACCESS repertoire file appears here via TCRdb, limited to in-frame rearrangements. These files lack a portion of the clones; in checked studies, under half of the deficit traces to unresolved V genes, and the cause of the others is not known. The sample table lists roughly 38,000 clones, roughly 49% of them with a count of one. About 19% of the sample comes from the top ten. Sequenced material: PBMCs, taken before ibrutinib treatment. The receptors stem from a human donor with chronic lymphocytic leukemia.

This rearrangement joins TRBV19 to TRBJ2-7, with a weak D call TRBD1 (5 bases). The V gene lost 2 bases and the J gene lost 5 bases, with 13 bases spanning the gap. This CDR3 comprises 14 residues. Germline V gene lookup returns CDR1 LNHDA and CDR2 SQIVND (reference sequence). The CDR3 DNA follows: TGTGCCAGTAGTATATCGACAGTACGGGACGAGCAGTACTTC. This translates into CASSISTVRDEQYF. Complete variable domain (other parts from reference TRBV19 and TRBJ2-7): DGGITQSPKYLFRKEGQNVTLSCEQNLNHDAMYWYRQDPGQGLRLIYYSQIVNDFQKGDIAEGYSVSREKKESFPLTVTSAQKNPTAFYLCASSISTVRDEQYFGPGTRLTVT.

V is TRBV11-2 and J is TRBJ2-7; weak D call: TRBD2 (5 bases). CDR1 is SGHAT and CDR2 is FQNNGV in the germline V gene. V lost 4 bases to trimming and J lost 5 bases, with 12 bases between them. The CDR3 runs to 13 residues. The CDR3 spells CASSSGMLDEQYF. CDR3 DNA: TGTGCCAGCAGCTCCGGGATGCTCGACGAGCAGTACTTC.

V usage is TRBV18 and J usage is TRBJ1-1, with a possible D match to TRBD1 (6 bases). The germline gives CDR1 KGHSH, CDR2 LQKENI. V lost 5 bases to trimming and J lost 5 bases, with 21 bases between them. This CDR3 spans 16 amino acids. CDR3 nucleotides: TGTGCCAGCTCAATTACCCGGGGGGGCGGGAATACTGAAGCTTTCTTT. This gives the protein CASSITRGGGNTEAFF. Full variable domain (rest looked up from reference TRBV18 and TRBJ1-1): NAGVMQNPRHLVRRRGQEARLRCSPMKGHSHVYWYRQLPEEGLKFMVYLQKENIIDESGMPKERFSAEFPKEGPSILRIQQVVRGDSAAYFCASSITRGGGNTEAFFGQGTRLTVV.

V is TRBV7-2 and J is TRBJ2-2; no reliable D call. This CDR3 spans 13 amino acids. The germline CDR1 and CDR2 sequences are SGHTA and FQGNSA. Deletions cut 6 bases from V and 8 bases from J, with 13 bases between. The CDR3 loop is CASRSLRYGELFF. The CDR3 DNA reads TGTGCCAGCAGGAGCTTACGGTATGGGGAGCTGTTTTTT.

This clone was seen only a few times. This sequence joins TRBV6-5 and TRBJ1-5; D is uncertain. Germline V lookup: CDR1 MNHEY, CDR2 SVGAGI. The CDR3 has 14 residues. V shed 5 bases and J shed 3 bases, with 11 bases lying between them. Written as DNA, the CDR3 is TGTGCCAGCAGTCGTGACGGGTACAATCAGCCCCAGCATTTT. It is translated as CASSRDGYNQPQHF.

This sequence joins TRBV30 and TRBJ2-5, with D possibly matching TRBD2 (5 bases). CDR1 is GTSNPN, CDR2 SVGIG, per germline (reference sequence). V was cut by 1 base and J by 0 bases, with 12 bases left in between. The length of the CDR3 is 15 residues. This chain's CDR3 is CAWSASGKYQETQYF. The CDR3 DNA follows: TGTGCCTGGAGTGCGTCGGGGAAATACCAAGAGACCCAGTACTTC.

This clone has just a few counts. This rearrangement joins TRBV29-1 to TRBJ1-1; D unresolved. Germline assignment: CDR1 SQVTM and CDR2 ANQGSEA. V was pared by 5 bases and J by 1 base, with 11 bases between. This CDR3 has 13 residues. The CDR3 DNA sequence: TGCAGCGTTTCCCGGGAGGCGAACACTGAAGCTTTCTTT. It translates to CSVSREANTEAFF. The full variable domain, with the rest looked up from reference TRBV29-1 and TRBJ1-1, is SAVISQKPSRDICQRGTSLTIQCQVDSQVTMMFWYRQQPGQSLTLIATANQGSEATYESGFVIDKFPISRPNLTFSTLTVSNMSPEDSSIYLCSVSREANTEAFFGQGTRLTVV.

In this sample, this clone turned up a few times. V gene TRBV11-1 combines with J gene TRBJ1-1; no firm D call. Trimming left V 3 bases short and J 4 bases short, with 12 bases between. Per germline, CDR1 SGHAT and CDR2 FQDESV (reference sequence). This CDR3 is built from 14 residues. CDR3 in DNA: TGTGCCAGCAGCTTCGTGGCGGATCTCACTGAAGCTTTCTTT. Translated, it gives CASSFVADLTEAFF.